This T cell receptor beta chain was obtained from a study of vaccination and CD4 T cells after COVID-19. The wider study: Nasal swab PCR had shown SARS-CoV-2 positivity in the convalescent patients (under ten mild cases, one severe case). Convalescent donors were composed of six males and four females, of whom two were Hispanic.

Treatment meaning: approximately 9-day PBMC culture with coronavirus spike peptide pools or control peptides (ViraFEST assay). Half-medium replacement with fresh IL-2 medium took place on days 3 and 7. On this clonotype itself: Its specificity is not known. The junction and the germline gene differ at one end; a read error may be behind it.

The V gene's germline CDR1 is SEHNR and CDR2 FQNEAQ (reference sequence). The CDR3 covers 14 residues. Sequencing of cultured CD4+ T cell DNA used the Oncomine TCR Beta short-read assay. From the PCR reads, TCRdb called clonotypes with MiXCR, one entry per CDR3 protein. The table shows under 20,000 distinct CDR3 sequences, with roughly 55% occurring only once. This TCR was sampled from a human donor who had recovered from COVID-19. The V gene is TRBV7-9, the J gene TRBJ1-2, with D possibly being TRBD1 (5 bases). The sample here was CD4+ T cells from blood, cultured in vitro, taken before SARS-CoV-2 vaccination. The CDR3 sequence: CASGPEPGYYGYIF. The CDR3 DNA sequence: TGTGCCAGCGGCCCGGAGCCAGGGTACTATGGCTACATCTTC.